The entry below describes one TCR beta chain. Its specificity is not known. With a J-beta primer mix and a sample-barcoded 5' primer, a second PCR ran about 7 to 12 cycles. TCRdb re-derived calls from the 5' RACE reads in MiXCR, one entry per CDR3 protein. This repertoire shows 1.5 million to 2 million distinct CDR3 sequences, roughly 32% found once; its top ten account for approximately 10%. The sample is drawn from a study of blood T cells in healthy people across ages. Study outcomes and limitations: Donor CMV status, an unknown factor, possibly confounded changes in expanded clonotypes.

Donor samples were obtained from healthy Caucasian individuals from Russia, aged about 6 to 100. Germline V lookup: CDR1 LGHDT, CDR2 YNNKEL (reference sequence). V was clipped by 0 bases and J by 4 bases; unmatched bases: 6. The length of the CDR3 is 16 residues. The source material was blood. The chain employs TRBV3-1 and TRBJ2-7, with 10 bases identical to TRBD2. The receptor was isolated from a woman aged 30 to 39 in good health. CDR3 protein: CASSQERGLAAYEQYF. As DNA, the CDR3 is TGTGCCAGCAGCCAAGAAAGAGGACTAGCGGCTTACGAGCAGTACTTC.